This entry is about one T cell receptor beta chain. The antigen is not known. This record belongs to a study of cytomegalovirus exposure and HLA in healthy donors. Study results and caveats: A later analysis by the authors found several of the most significant clusters apparently linked to common viral pathogens.

Per the germline V gene, CDR1 is LNHDA and CDR2 is SQIVND (reference sequence). V was cut by 4 bases and J by 3 bases, with 9 bases left in between. This CDR3 region has 13 residues. PCR was performed using 60 Vbeta and 13 Jbeta primers. The data were produced by immunoSEQ multiplex PCR, yet TCRdb's version contains in-frame clones alone and is incomplete. The sample has about 80,000 clones, approximately 80% seen once. The V gene is TRBV19, the J gene TRBJ1-1, with a tentative D call TRBD1 (5 bases). The sample consisted of PBMCs. The receptor was derived from a woman aged 45-60 years in good health and CMV-seropositive. DNA for the CDR3: TGTGCCAGTAGTAAGCAGGGTTACACTGAAGCTTTCTTT. Its protein product is CASSKQGYTEAFF.